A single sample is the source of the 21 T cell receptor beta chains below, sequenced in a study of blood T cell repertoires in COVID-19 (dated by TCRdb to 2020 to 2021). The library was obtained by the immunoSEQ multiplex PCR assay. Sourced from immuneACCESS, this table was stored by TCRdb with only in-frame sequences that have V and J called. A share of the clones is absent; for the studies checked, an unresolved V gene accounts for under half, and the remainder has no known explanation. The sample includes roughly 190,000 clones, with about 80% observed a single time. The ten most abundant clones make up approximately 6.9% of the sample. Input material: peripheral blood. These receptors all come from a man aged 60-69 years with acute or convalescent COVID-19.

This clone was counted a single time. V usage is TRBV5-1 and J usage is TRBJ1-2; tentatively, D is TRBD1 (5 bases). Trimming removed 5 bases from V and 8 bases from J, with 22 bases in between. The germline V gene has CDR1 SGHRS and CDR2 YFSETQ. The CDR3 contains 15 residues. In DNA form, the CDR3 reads TGCGCCAGCAGACCCGGGGGGGGTACCCCGGGCGGCTACACCTTC. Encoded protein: CASRPGGGTPGGYTF.

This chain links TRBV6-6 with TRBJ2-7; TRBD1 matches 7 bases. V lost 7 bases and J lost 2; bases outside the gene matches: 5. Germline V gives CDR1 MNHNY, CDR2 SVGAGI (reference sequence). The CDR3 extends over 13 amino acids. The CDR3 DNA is TGTGCCAGCAAGCGGACAGGCCCCTACGAGCAGTACTTC. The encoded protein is CASKRTGPYEQYF.

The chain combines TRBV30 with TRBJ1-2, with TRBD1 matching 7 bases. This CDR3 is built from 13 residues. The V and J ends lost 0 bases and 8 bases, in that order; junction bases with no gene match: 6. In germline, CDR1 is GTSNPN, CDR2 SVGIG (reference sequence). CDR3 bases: TGTGCCTGGAGTGTAAAGGGGGCAAGAGGCTACACCTTC. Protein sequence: CAWSVKGARGYTF.

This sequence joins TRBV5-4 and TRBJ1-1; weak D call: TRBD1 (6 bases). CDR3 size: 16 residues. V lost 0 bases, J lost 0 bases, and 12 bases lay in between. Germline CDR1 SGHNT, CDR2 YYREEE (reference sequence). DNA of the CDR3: TGTGCCAGCAGCTTGGATTATGGACAGCTGAACACTGAAGCTTTCTTT. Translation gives CASSLDYGQLNTEAFF.

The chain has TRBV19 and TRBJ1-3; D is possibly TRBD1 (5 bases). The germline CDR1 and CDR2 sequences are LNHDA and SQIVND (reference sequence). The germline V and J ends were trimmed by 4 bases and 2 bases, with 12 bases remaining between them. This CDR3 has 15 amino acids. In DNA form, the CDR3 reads TGTGCCAGTAGTACCTTAGACAGTCCTGGAAACACCATATATTTT. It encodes CASSTLDSPGNTIYF.

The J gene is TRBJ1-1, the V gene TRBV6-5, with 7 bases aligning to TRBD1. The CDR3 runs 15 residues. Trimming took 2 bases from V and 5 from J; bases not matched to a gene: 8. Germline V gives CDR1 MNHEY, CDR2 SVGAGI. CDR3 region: CASSYTDRLVTEAFF. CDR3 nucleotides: TGTGCCAGCAGTTACACGGACAGGCTGGTGACTGAAGCTTTCTTT.

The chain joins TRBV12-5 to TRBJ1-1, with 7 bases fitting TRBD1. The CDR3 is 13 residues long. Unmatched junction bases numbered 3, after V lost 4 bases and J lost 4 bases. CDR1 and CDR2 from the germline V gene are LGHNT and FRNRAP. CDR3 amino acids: CASGSTGATEAFF. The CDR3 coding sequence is TGTGCTAGTGGTTCCACAGGGGCCACTGAAGCTTTCTTT.

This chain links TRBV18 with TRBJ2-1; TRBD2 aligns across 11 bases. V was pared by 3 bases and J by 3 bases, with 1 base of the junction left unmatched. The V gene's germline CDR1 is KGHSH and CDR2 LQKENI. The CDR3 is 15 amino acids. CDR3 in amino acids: CASSPGTSGYNEQFF. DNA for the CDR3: TGTGCCAGCTCACCCGGGACTAGCGGCTACAATGAGCAGTTCTTC. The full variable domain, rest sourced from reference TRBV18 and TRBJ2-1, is NAGVMQNPRHLVRRRGQEARLRCSPMKGHSHVYWYRQLPEEGLKFMVYLQKENIIDESGMPKERFSAEFPKEGPSILRIQQVVRGDSAAYFCASSPGTSGYNEQFFGPGTRLTVL.

Here the CDR3 DNA reads TGTGCCAGCAGCTCCAAGCAGGGAAGCGGAACGACAGGGCGAAACACCATATATTTT. This gives the protein CASSSKQGSGTTGRNTIYF. The V gene is TRBV9, the J gene TRBJ1-3; 7 bases fit TRBD1. V lost 4 bases to trimming and J lost 5 bases; unmatched junction nucleotides: 21. In germline, CDR1 is SGDLS, CDR2 YYNGEE. The CDR3 sequence is 19 residues long.

The CDR3 DNA reads TGTGCCATCAGCTCCGGGACTAGCGGGGGGGAGAGCTCCTACAATGAGCAGTTCTTC. This codes for CAISSGTSGGESSYNEQFF. The chain carries TRBV10-3 and TRBJ2-1, with 16 bases identical to TRBD2. Germline CDR1 and CDR2: ENHRY and SYGVKD. The CDR3 length is 19 residues. J lost 0 bases, V lost 6 bases, and 8 bases had no gene match.

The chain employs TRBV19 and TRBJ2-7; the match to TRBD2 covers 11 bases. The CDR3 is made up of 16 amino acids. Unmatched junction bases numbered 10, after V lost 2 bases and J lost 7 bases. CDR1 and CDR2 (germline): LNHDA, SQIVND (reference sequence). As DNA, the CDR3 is TGTGCCAGTAGTATAATGATGTCTAGCGGGAGGCGGGAGCAGTACTTC. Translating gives CASSIMMSSGRREQYF.

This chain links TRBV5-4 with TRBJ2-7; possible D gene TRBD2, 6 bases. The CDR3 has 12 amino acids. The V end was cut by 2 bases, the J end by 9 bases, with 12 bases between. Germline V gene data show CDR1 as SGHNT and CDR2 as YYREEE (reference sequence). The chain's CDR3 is CASSFGGFGQYF. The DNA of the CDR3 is TGTGCCAGCAGCTTTGGAGGGTTCGGGCAGTACTTC.

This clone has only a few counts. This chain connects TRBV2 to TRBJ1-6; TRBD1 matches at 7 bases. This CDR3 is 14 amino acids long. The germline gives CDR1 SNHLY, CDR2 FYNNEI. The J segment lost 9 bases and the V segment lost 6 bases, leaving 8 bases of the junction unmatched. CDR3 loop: CASSETGFRSPLHF. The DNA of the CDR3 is TGTGCCAGCAGCGAGACAGGGTTTCGTTCACCCCTCCACTTT.

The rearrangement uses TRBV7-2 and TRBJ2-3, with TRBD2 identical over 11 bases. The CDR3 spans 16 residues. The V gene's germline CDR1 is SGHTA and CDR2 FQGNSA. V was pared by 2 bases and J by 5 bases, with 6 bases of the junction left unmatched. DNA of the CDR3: TGTGCCAGCAGCTTACTAGCGGGGGGAATTCTAGATACGCAGTATTTT. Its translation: CASSLLAGGILDTQYF. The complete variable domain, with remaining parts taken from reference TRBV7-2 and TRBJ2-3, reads GAGVSQSPSNKVTEKGKDVELRCDPISGHTALYWYRQSLGQGLEFLIYFQGNSAPDKSGLPSDRFSAERTGGSVSTLTIQRTQQEDSAVYLCASSLLAGGILDTQYFGPGTRLTVL.

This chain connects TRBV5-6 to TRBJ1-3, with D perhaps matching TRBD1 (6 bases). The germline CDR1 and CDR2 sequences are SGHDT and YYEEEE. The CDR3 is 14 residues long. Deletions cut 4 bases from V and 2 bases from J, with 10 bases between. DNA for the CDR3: TGTGCCAGCAGCCCGGGACACGCTGGAAACACCATATATTTT. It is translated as CASSPGHAGNTIYF.

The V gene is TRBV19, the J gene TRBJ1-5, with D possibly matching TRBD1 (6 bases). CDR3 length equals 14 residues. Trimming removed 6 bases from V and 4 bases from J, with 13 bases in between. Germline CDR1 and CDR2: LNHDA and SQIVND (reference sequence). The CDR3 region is CASSTGIRNQPQHF. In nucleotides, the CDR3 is TGTGCCAGTAGCACAGGGATAAGGAATCAGCCCCAGCATTTT.

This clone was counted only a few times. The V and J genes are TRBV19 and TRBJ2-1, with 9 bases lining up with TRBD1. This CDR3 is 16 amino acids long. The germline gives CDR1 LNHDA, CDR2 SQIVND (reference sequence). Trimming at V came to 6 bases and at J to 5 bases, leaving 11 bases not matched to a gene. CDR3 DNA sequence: TGTGCCAGTAGGTTCACAGGGGGCTTATTTGACAATGAGCAGTTCTTC. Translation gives CASRFTGGLFDNEQFF. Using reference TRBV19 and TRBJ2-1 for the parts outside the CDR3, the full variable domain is DGGITQSPKYLFRKEGQNVTLSCEQNLNHDAMYWYRQDPGQGLRLIYYSQIVNDFQKGDIAEGYSVSREKKESFPLTVTSAQKNPTAFYLCASRFTGGLFDNEQFFGPGTRLTVL.

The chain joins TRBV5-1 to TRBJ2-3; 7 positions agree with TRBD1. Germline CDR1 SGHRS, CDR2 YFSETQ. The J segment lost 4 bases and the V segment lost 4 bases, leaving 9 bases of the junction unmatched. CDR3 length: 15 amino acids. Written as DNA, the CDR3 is TGCGCCAGCAGCCAGGGACAGATAGGCTCAGATACGCAGTATTTT. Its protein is CASSQGQIGSDTQYF.

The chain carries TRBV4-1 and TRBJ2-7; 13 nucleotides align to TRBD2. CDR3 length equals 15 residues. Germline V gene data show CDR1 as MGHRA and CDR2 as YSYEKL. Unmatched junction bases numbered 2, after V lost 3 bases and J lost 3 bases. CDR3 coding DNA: TGCGCCAGCAGCCATAGACTAGCGGGAGGCTACGAGCAGTACTTC. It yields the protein CASSHRLAGGYEQYF.

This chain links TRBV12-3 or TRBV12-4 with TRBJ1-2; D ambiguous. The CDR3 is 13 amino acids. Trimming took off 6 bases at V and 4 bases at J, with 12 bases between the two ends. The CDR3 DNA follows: TGTGCCAGCAGCCCCGCGGAGCTCTATGGCTACACCTTC. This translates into CASSPAELYGYTF.

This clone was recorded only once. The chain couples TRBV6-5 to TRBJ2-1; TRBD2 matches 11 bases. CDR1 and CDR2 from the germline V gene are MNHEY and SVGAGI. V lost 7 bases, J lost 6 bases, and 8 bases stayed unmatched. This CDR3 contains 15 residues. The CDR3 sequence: CASNREGLAGNEQFF. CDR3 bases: TGTGCCAGCAACAGGGAAGGACTAGCGGGCAATGAGCAGTTCTTC.